The T cell receptor beta chain described here comes from a study of shared clonotypes between healthy human individuals. Regarding this clone: The identical CDR3 is also encoded by other nucleotide sequences in the sample.

Only in-frame clones appear in the TCRdb table, and some are missing; sequencing was by immunoSEQ multiplex PCR. The table records roughly 1.5 million clones, approximately 98% of them present only once. The CDR3 is 12 amino acids. V was cut by 1 base and J by 5 bases, with 5 bases left in between. CDR1 and CDR2 from the germline V gene are KGHSH and LQKENI. V usage is TRBV18 and J usage is TRBJ2-5; D unclear. The sequencing input was naive CD4+ T cells sorted from blood. As for subset: CD45RA+ positively selected. The TCR comes from a man aged 25-45 years in good health. The CDR3 region is CASSPLPETQYF. CDR3 coding DNA: TGTGCCAGCTCACCACTTCCTGAGACCCAGTACTTC.